The 11 T cell receptor beta chains in this list originate from one sample, sequenced in a study of cytomegalovirus exposure and HLA in healthy donors. The repertoire was sequenced with immunoSEQ multiplex PCR; TCRdb's copy has only in-frame clones and lacks some. This sample carries some 170,000 clones, 86% of them seen once, and the ten largest clones take approximately 2.4%. Sequencing input: PBMCs. These receptors were collected from a man in his late teens or twenties in good health and CMV-seropositive.

The chain employs TRBV14 and TRBJ2-3, with D possibly being TRBD2 (6 bases). This CDR3 has 15 amino acids. Deletions cut 0 bases from V and 2 bases from J, with 9 bases between. From germline, CDR1 is SGHDN and CDR2 FVKESK. The chain's CDR3 is CASSQDWGLTDTQYF. CDR3 sequence (DNA): TGTGCCAGCAGCCAAGATTGGGGACTCACAGATACGCAGTATTTT.

The CDR3 loop reads CASSLDRGNQPQHF. The CDR3 DNA reads TGTGCCAGCAGTCTGGACAGGGGCAATCAGCCCCAGCATTTT. The genes are TRBV9 and TRBJ1-5, with 8 bases aligning to TRBD1. Per the germline V gene, CDR1 is SGDLS and CDR2 is YYNGEE. There are 14 residues in the CDR3. The V and J ends lost 5 bases and 2 bases, in that order; junction bases with no gene match: 3.

The chain recombines TRBV10-3 with TRBJ1-1; 8 nucleotides agree with TRBD1. The CDR3 loop spans 15 amino acids. The germline CDR1 and CDR2 sequences are ENHRY and SYGVKD. V lost 4 bases to trimming and J lost 5 bases; unmatched junction nucleotides: 9. The CDR3 sequence is CAISVRGTGQTEAFF. Written as DNA, the CDR3 is TGTGCCATCAGTGTACGGGGGACAGGCCAGACTGAAGCTTTCTTT.

The rearrangement links TRBV9 to TRBJ2-1; maybe TRBD2 (6 bases). Germline loops: CDR1 SGDLS, CDR2 YYNGEE. The CDR3 loop spans 15 amino acids. V lost 4 bases, J lost 0 bases, and 11 bases lay in between. The CDR3 loop reads CASSSGGSSYNEQFF. CDR3 DNA: TGTGCCAGCAGCTCTGGGGGGAGCTCCTACAATGAGCAGTTCTTC. The full variable domain, rest sourced from reference TRBV9 and TRBJ2-1, is DSGVTQTPKHLITATGQRVTLRCSPRSGDLSVYWYQQSLDQGLQFLIQYYNGEERAKGNILERFSAQQFPDLHSELNLSSLELGDSALYFCASSSGGSSYNEQFFGPGTRLTVL.

V usage is TRBV4-2 and J usage is TRBJ2-7; 10 bases are shared with TRBD1. Germline assignment: CDR1 LGHNA and CDR2 YNFKEQ. The CDR3 is 15 amino acids. The V and J ends lost 2 bases and 3 bases, in that order; junction bases with no gene match: 4. CDR3 nucleotide sequence: TGTGCCAGCAGCCAAAGGACAGGGGGGGACTACGAGCAGTACTTC. As protein: CASSQRTGGDYEQYF.

This clone was detected a few times. The chain uses TRBV18 and TRBJ1-3; unclear D gene. Trimming pared 3 bases from V and 4 bases from J, leaving 13 bases between. Germline loops: CDR1 KGHSH, CDR2 LQKENI. This CDR3 has 15 residues. Here the CDR3 reads CASSPDVQAGNTIYF. For the CDR3, the DNA is TGTGCCAGCTCACCGGATGTGCAGGCCGGAAACACCATATATTTT.

The gene calls are TRBV7-6 and TRBJ2-2; 7 bases agree with TRBD2. CDR1 is SGHVS, CDR2 FNYEAQ, per germline. The CDR3 has 15 residues. The V gene end was trimmed by 5 bases and the J gene end by 5 bases; junction bases not matched to a gene: 8. As DNA, the CDR3 is TGTGCCAGCAGCCTGGGACTACCCTTAACCGGGGAGCTGTTTTTT. This sequence encodes CASSLGLPLTGELFF.

The chain carries TRBV5-5 and TRBJ1-3; weak D call: TRBD1 (5 bases). CDR3 length: 15 amino acids. From germline, CDR1 is SGHKS and CDR2 YYEKEE (reference sequence). The V end was cut by 7 bases, the J end by 6 bases, with 20 bases between. CDR3 sequence (DNA): TGTGCCAGCTCTGGGGCCATACCCTTTACAAACACCATATATTTT. Translating it yields CASSGAIPFTNTIYF.

V gene TRBV7-2 combines with J gene TRBJ2-2; TRBD1 matches at 7 bases. V shed 5 bases and J 0 bases; nucleotides not matched to a gene: 3. The CDR3 has 15 amino acids. Germline V gives CDR1 SGHTA, CDR2 FQGNSA. The DNA for the CDR3 is TGTGCCAGCAGCCGAGACAGGGCGAACACCGGGGAGCTGTTTTTT. This sequence encodes CASSRDRANTGELFF.

In DNA, the CDR3 is TGTGCCAGCAGCCCCTTGCGGGGGGTCACAGATACGCAGTATTTT. Its translation is CASSPLRGVTDTQYF. The rearrangement joins TRBV6-5 to TRBJ2-3; 8 nucleotides match TRBD2. This CDR3 contains 15 residues. CDR1 is MNHEY and CDR2 is SVGAGI in the germline V gene. V dropped 6 bases and J dropped 2; count of bases not matched to a gene: 7.

This clone was seen once. The chain joins TRBV7-2 to TRBJ2-3; the D is unclear. V was shortened by 5 bases and J by 3 bases, with 6 bases between the two germline ends. The germline CDR1 and CDR2 sequences are SGHTA and FQGNSA. This CDR3 is built from 12 residues. The CDR3 DNA is TGTGCCAGCAGCCCCATGACAGATACGCAGTATTTT. Translation gives CASSPMTDTQYF.